Given below is one T cell receptor (beta chain) in context. Its antigen is undetermined. Primers: 60 Vbeta forward and 13 Jbeta reverse. Clones were read by immunoSEQ multiplex PCR, and TCRdb kept only the in-frame ones, dropping some. The table lists some 65,000 clones, approximately 67% of them singletons, with 2.5% to 3.5% in the top ten. The sample belongs to a study of cytomegalovirus exposure and HLA in healthy donors. The study's findings and limits: A link between a missense DCLRE1C variant and TCR beta V- and J-gene trimming emerged from a later analysis.

All the people who gave samples were healthy bone marrow donors. This clonotype was obtained from a man under 40 in good health and CMV-seronegative. Sequenced input: PBMCs.

The chain's CDR3 is CASKGQLNSPLHF. CDR3 DNA sequence: TGTGCCAGCAAAGGACAGCTCAATTCACCCCTCCACTTT. V gene TRBV5-4 combines with J gene TRBJ1-6, with D perhaps TRBD1 (6 bases). The germline V gene encodes CDR1 SGHNT and CDR2 YYREEE (reference sequence). V was clipped by 6 bases and J by 7 bases, with 11 bases between them. There are 13 residues in the CDR3.